This T cell receptor (beta chain) was documented in a study of blood T cells in healthy people across ages (dated by TCRdb to the mid-2010s). About the full investigation: In model experiments, template switching captured roughly one uniquely barcoded TCR beta cDNA molecule for every two T cells. Donors were grouped into four age groups: young (average roughly 17 years), middle-aged (around 39), aged (roughly 67) and long-lived (82). Two additional independent replicas of 1 million unique cDNA reads from the same blood draw were analyzed for two donors (one aged 18 to 29 and one aged 80 or older). Using deep sequencing normalized with unique cDNA molecular identifiers, the study measured how TCR beta repertoire diversity changes with age. To avoid experimental bias, donors of different ages were randomly spread across the sequencing lanes.

The CDR3, cysteine through phenylalanine, is 14 amino acids long. Only CDR3 DNA is held: 42 bases, read in frame from base 1. As encoded in the germline V gene (reference sequence), CDR1 is MNHEY while CDR2 is SMNVEV. V drops 2 bases and J drops 0 bases, leaving 8 bases in between. The study at large found these results: There was a strong correlation between observed TCR beta diversity and the percentage of naive T cells measured by flow cytometry. Because donor CMV infection status was unknown, age-related changes in expanded clonotypes were potentially confounded. Estimates of total diversity from one million sequenced T cells were regarded as lower bounds and underestimates. As age increased, observed TCR beta diversity per million T cells dropped in a roughly linear way, and a significant reduction was already evident by age 40. Compared with the aged group, more naive CD4+ T cells, fewer expanded clones and increased TCR diversity were shown by the long-lived group, suggesting age selection. Since profiling was done on bulk unsorted PBMCs, naive and antigen-experienced compartments could not be conclusively compared.

The library was produced with 5' RACE. The data were produced on an Illumina HiSeq 2500. A second PCR of roughly 7 to 11 cycles was performed with a sample-barcoded 5' primer and a J-beta primer mix. Each TCR beta cDNA molecule received a unique molecular identifier from a template-switch 5' adaptor carrying 12 random nucleotides. At least 2.5 million CDR3-containing paired-end reads were obtained from each sample. All of the RNA was converted into first-strand cDNA using the Mint cDNA synthesis kit, with a TRBC-specific oligonucleotide serving as the primer. After uracil-DNA glycosylase treatment, a first 18-cycle PCR used universal primers M1SS and BC2_uni_R on all cDNA. Per the original workflow: For normalization, 1 million high-quality reads, each with a distinct molecular identifier, were randomly selected from each sample. Reads with shared molecular identifiers were discarded instead of being binned into consensus sequences. MiTCR, with a Q25 quality threshold and the strictest error-elimination algorithm, was used for CDR3 identification, clonotype clustering and error correction. Lower-bound total TCR beta diversity was estimated with a nonparametric unseen species model using Euler transformation. TCRdb cleaned the public reads at Q25 with fastp, built clones with MiXCR and kept in-frame beta chains. Entries that share a CDR3 protein sequence are merged under the most common genes and DNA. For this entry, the V and J calls and clone size follow TCRdb and not the study's own pipeline. The sample includes fewer than 1.5 million distinct CDR3 sequences, with 40% to 50% observed a single time. In total, the top ten clones hold roughly 7.7% of the sample.

The roughly 42 donors, aged roughly 6 to 95 years, were systemically healthy Caucasian individuals from Russia. Roughly 11 milliliters of peripheral blood were drawn from each donor into EDTA-treated Vacutainer tubes. Ficoll-Paque density-gradient centrifugation was used to isolate PBMCs, with at least 6.5 million per sample. Trizol reagent was used to extract total RNA from PBMCs, with at least 5 micrograms per sample. For every donor, an aliquot of PBMCs went through flow cytometry to measure the percentages of naive CD45RAhigh/CD27high T cells. This clonotype was recorded a few times. No cognate antigen has been identified for it. The sample holds no much larger clone one base away, and base qualities are not on file.

The chain uses TRBV27 and TRBJ2-7; no D gene call is confident. Sequenced: blood. This clonotype was obtained from a woman aged 18-35 years in good health. This receptor has the CDR3 CASSLTAFSYEQYF. In nucleotide form, the sequence is TGTGCCAGCAGTTTAACAGCTTTCTCCTACGAGCAGTACTTC.